The 28 T cell receptor beta chains given below trace back to one sample, sequenced in a study of shared clonotypes between healthy human individuals (dated by TCRdb to 2020 to 2021). The method was the immunoSEQ multiplex PCR assay. TCRdb holds this immuneACCESS table with in-frame rearrangements only. Some clones are missing; in checked studies, unresolved V genes explain under half, and the rest has no known cause. The table for this sample lists 650,000 to 800,000 clones; over 55% of them were counted only once. Together, the top ten hold under 2% of the sample. Sequencing was performed on memory CD4+ T cells sorted from blood. The sample's cell subset or site label, decoded: CD45RA-negative fraction. These TCRs come from a woman between 25 and 40 years old in good health.

This clone turned up a few times. V is TRBV5-1 and J is TRBJ1-4, with D possibly matching TRBD1 (5 bases). The V and J ends lost 0 bases and 0 bases respectively, with 27 bases between them. Germline values: CDR1 SGHRS, CDR2 YFSETQ. The CDR3 contains 22 residues. The CDR3 loop is CASSLAVGPGPFRIATNEKLFF. CDR3 coding DNA: TGCGCCAGCAGCTTGGCCGTAGGTCCGGGGCCTTTTAGAATTGCAACTAATGAAAAACTGTTTTTT. Based on the CDR3 plus reference TRBV5-1 and TRBJ1-4, the full variable domain is KAGVTQTPRYLIKTRGQQVTLSCSPISGHRSVSWYQQTPGQGLQFLFEYFSETQRNKGNFPGRFSGRQFSNSRSEMNVSTLELGDSALYLCASSLAVGPGPFRIATNEKLFFGSGTQLSVL.

V gene TRBV19 combines with J gene TRBJ2-7; TRBD1 agrees at 11 bases. Germline values: CDR1 LNHDA, CDR2 SQIVND (reference sequence). J lost 3 bases, V lost 5 bases, and 6 bases had no gene match. This CDR3 is 15 amino acids long. The CDR3 DNA sequence: TGTGCCAGTAGTGACACCGGGACAGGGGGCTACGAGCAGTACTTC. This translates into CASSDTGTGGYEQYF. Together with reference TRBV19 and TRBJ2-7, the CDR3 gives the full variable domain: DGGITQSPKYLFRKEGQNVTLSCEQNLNHDAMYWYRQDPGQGLRLIYYSQIVNDFQKGDIAEGYSVSREKKESFPLTVTSAQKNPTAFYLCASSDTGTGGYEQYFGPGTRLTVT.

The chain joins TRBV5-1 to TRBJ2-1, with 7 bases that match TRBD1. The CDR3 covers 16 residues. The V gene's germline CDR1 is SGHRS and CDR2 YFSETQ. Trimming at V came to 2 bases and at J to 4 bases, leaving 9 bases not matched to a gene. The CDR3 region has the DNA TGCGCCAGCAGCTTAGTGCCAACGACAGGGTACAATGAGCAGTTCTTC. Amino acids: CASSLVPTTGYNEQFF.

This rearrangement joins TRBV7-2 to TRBJ1-6; a weak D match, TRBD1 (5 bases). In germline, CDR1 is SGHTA, CDR2 FQGNSA. The CDR3 totals 14 residues. V dropped 6 bases and J dropped 6 bases, with 12 bases sitting between them. The CDR3: CASRAGQSNSPLHF. The DNA for the CDR3 is TGTGCCAGCAGGGCAGGGCAGTCTAATTCACCCCTCCACTTT.

This chain links TRBV7-2 with TRBJ2-2, with TRBD2 identical over 10 bases. V gave up 5 bases and J gave up 4 bases; unmatched junction bases: 7. Germline V gene sequence: CDR1 SGHTA, CDR2 FQGNSA. CDR3 length: 16 amino acids. Written as DNA, the CDR3 is TGTGCCAGCAGCCAAAATCTAGCGGGAGTCACCGGGGAGCTGTTTTTT. Its translation: CASSQNLAGVTGELFF.

In regard to this clone: A far larger clone is one nucleotide away, so this likely arose from a read error. This sequence joins TRBV13 and TRBJ1-2; 7 bases map to TRBD1. The CDR3 is 13 residues long. V was pared by 5 bases and J by 2 bases, with 2 bases of the junction left unmatched. Germline assignment: CDR1 PRHDT and CDR2 FYEKMQ (reference sequence). This chain's CDR3 is CASSPTGNYGYTF. CDR3 in DNA: TGTGCCAGCAGCCCGACAGGGAACTATGGCTACACCTTC.

This sequence joins TRBV5-5 and TRBJ2-7, with 8 bases fitting TRBD1. The V gene's germline CDR1 is SGHKS and CDR2 YYEKEE (reference sequence). The ends lost 3 bases at V and 5 bases at J; junction bases unmatched: 7. The CDR3 runs 14 residues. CDR3 in amino acids: CASSSKSGGHEQYF. For the CDR3, the DNA is TGTGCCAGCAGCTCTAAATCAGGGGGCCACGAGCAGTACTTC.

Ten or more counts support this clone. The J gene is TRBJ2-1, the V gene TRBV7-2; 9 bases line up with TRBD2. Germline CDR1 and CDR2: SGHTA and FQGNSA. V trimming: 5 bases; J trimming: 11 bases; junction bases outside the gene matches: 13. CDR3 length equals 15 residues. CDR3 sequence: CASSPYISAGGQQFF. In nucleotides, the CDR3 is TGTGCCAGCAGCCCATACATTTCAGCGGGAGGCCAGCAGTTCTTC.

The V gene is TRBV5-1, the J gene TRBJ2-7, with unresolved D. With 1 base removed from V and 0 bases from J, the gap between germline ends came to 8 bases. CDR1 is SGHRS and CDR2 is YFSETQ in the germline V gene. The CDR3 has 14 residues. CDR3: CASSLTSTSYEQYF. CDR3 nucleotide sequence: TGCGCCAGCAGCTTGACGTCTACCTCCTACGAGCAGTACTTC.

V is TRBV11-2 and J is TRBJ2-5, with D possibly matching TRBD1 (6 bases). Trimming removed 4 bases from V and 1 base from J, with 16 bases in between. The CDR3 sequence is 16 residues long. The germline gives CDR1 SGHAT, CDR2 FQNNGV. CDR3 DNA: TGTGCCAGCAGCTCTTTGGGGGCGGGCCTCCAAGAGACCCAGTACTTC. Its protein is CASSSLGAGLQETQYF.

Regarding this clone: At one end, the junction sequence differs from germline, possibly due to a read error. The chain joins TRBV28 to TRBJ1-2; 9 bases align to TRBD1. The CDR3 length is 12 residues. Germline V gene lookup returns CDR1 MDHEN and CDR2 SYDVKM. The CDR3 loop reads CASSLGQGKAYF. CDR3 DNA sequence: TGTGCCAGCAGCCTGGGACAGGGAAAGGCCTACTTC.

The V gene is TRBV7-9, the J gene TRBJ1-1; no firm D call. Germline CDR1 SEHNR, CDR2 FQNEAQ (reference sequence). Trimming stripped 5 bases from V and 2 bases from J, with 15 bases between. This CDR3 is 15 amino acids long. CDR3 nucleotide sequence: TGTGCCAGCAGCCAAACAGATAGGGCCAACACTGAAGCTTTCTTT. Its protein is CASSQTDRANTEAFF.

This chain links TRBV6-1 with TRBJ1-1; D may be TRBD1 (5 bases). The CDR3 contains 13 residues. CDR1 and CDR2 (germline): MNHNS, SASEGT. The germline V and J ends were trimmed by 6 bases and 5 bases, with 13 bases remaining between them. This chain's CDR3 is CASREGLGTEAFF. DNA for the CDR3: TGTGCCAGCAGAGAGGGGTTAGGAACTGAAGCTTTCTTT.

The chain combines TRBV7-9 with TRBJ1-1; TRBD1 aligns across 8 bases. Trimming cost V 5 bases and J 5 bases; bases outside gene matches: 7. Germline lookup yields CDR1 SEHNR and CDR2 FQNEAQ (reference sequence). CDR3 size: 14 residues. The CDR3 spells CASSLRTGRTEAFF. The CDR3 DNA is TGTGCCAGCAGCCTCAGGACAGGGAGGACTGAAGCTTTCTTT.

This rearrangement joins TRBV28 to TRBJ1-5, with D possibly being TRBD1 (5 bases). The CDR3 covers 16 residues. V lost 6 bases and J 3 bases, leaving 18 bases between the germline ends. Germline lookup yields CDR1 MDHEN and CDR2 SYDVKM. The CDR3 region is CASSSRGRPFNQPQHF. CDR3 in DNA: TGTGCCAGCAGCTCCCGGGGCAGGCCGTTCAATCAGCCCCAGCATTTT.

The table lists this clone with a few counts. V gene TRBV25-1 combines with J gene TRBJ2-2; D unresolved. The CDR3 covers 14 residues. Between the trimmed V and J ends, which lost 2 bases and 6 bases, there was a span of 10 bases. CDR1 and CDR2 from the germline V gene are MGHDK and SYGVNS. This CDR3 reads CASSEALGSGELFF. For the CDR3, the DNA is TGTGCCAGCAGTGAAGCTCTCGGGTCCGGGGAGCTGTTTTTT.

V gene TRBV4-2 combines with J gene TRBJ2-5, with D tentatively TRBD2 (6 bases). The CDR3 sequence is 16 residues long. The ends were cut back, 0 bases at V and 3 bases at J, with 14 bases in the middle. From germline, CDR1 is LGHNA and CDR2 YNFKEQ. The CDR3 loop is CASSQDWSVAEETQYF. CDR3 DNA sequence: TGTGCCAGCAGCCAAGATTGGTCAGTAGCGGAAGAGACCCAGTACTTC.

The chain employs TRBV10-3 and TRBJ1-1, with D possibly matching TRBD1 (5 bases). V lost 5 bases, J lost 0 bases, and 16 bases lay in between. CDR1 is ENHRY, CDR2 SYGVKD, per germline. The CDR3 has 16 amino acids. The CDR3 sequence: CAISLQEGGLNTEAFF. For the CDR3, the DNA is TGTGCCATCAGTCTACAGGAAGGAGGACTGAACACTGAAGCTTTCTTT.

The chain recombines TRBV7-6 with TRBJ2-2; no definite D call. Between the trimmed V and J ends, which lost 5 bases and 5 bases, there was a span of 12 bases. From germline, CDR1 is SGHVS and CDR2 FNYEAQ. The CDR3 length is 14 residues. CDR3 region: CASSPREWTGELFF. The CDR3 bases are TGTGCCAGCAGCCCCCGAGAGTGGACCGGGGAGCTGTTTTTT.

V usage is TRBV5-1 and J usage is TRBJ1-1; 7 bases fit TRBD1. CDR1 SGHRS and CDR2 YFSETQ come from the germline V gene. The CDR3 consists of 14 residues. V gave up 4 bases and J gave up 4 bases; unmatched junction bases: 7. CDR3 amino acids: CASSVGTVGTEAFF. The CDR3 DNA reads TGCGCCAGCAGCGTCGGGACAGTTGGCACTGAAGCTTTCTTT.

This chain joins TRBV28 and TRBJ1-2; D unclear. Germline V CDR1 and CDR2: MDHEN, SYDVKM. V was clipped by 7 bases and J by 6 bases, with 15 bases between them. CDR3 length: 13 residues. CDR3 nucleotide sequence: TGTGCCAGCACCCCTCGCAGGCAGCATGGCTACACCTTC. Encoded protein: CASTPRRQHGYTF.

This clone was detected a few times. The chain couples TRBV5-5 to TRBJ2-7, with a weak D call TRBD2 (6 bases). The CDR3 loop spans 13 amino acids. In germline, CDR1 is SGHKS, CDR2 YYEKEE (reference sequence). V lost 0 bases and J lost 6, with 10 bases in between. The CDR3 DNA follows: TGTGCCAGCAGCTTGGAGTGGGGAGGCGAGCAGTACTTC. Its protein product is CASSLEWGGEQYF.

The chain has TRBV5-4 and TRBJ2-3, with 10 positions matching TRBD2. Germline V lookup: CDR1 SGHNT, CDR2 YYREEE (reference sequence). The CDR3 covers 15 residues. The J segment lost 5 bases and the V segment lost 4 bases, leaving 7 bases of the junction unmatched. CDR3 nucleotide sequence: TGTGCCAGCAGCGGACTAGCGGAAGGGGAAGATACGCAGTATTTT. It is translated as CASSGLAEGEDTQYF.

V is TRBV5-4 and J is TRBJ2-7; the match to TRBD2 covers 14 bases. The ends lost 4 bases at V and 0 bases at J; junction bases unmatched: 3. The CDR3 runs to 16 residues. Germline V gene sequence: CDR1 SGHNT, CDR2 YYREEE (reference sequence). The CDR3 reads CASSRGTSGSSYEQYF. As DNA, the CDR3 is TGTGCCAGCAGCAGAGGGACTAGCGGGAGCTCCTACGAGCAGTACTTC.

This clone has only a few counts. The gene calls are TRBV28 and TRBJ2-1; D might be TRBD2 (6 bases). The length of the CDR3 is 16 residues. Trimming took off 2 bases at V and 6 bases at J, with 17 bases between the two ends. CDR1 and CDR2 (germline): MDHEN, SYDVKM. The CDR3 sequence: CASSLIHGVGGNEQFF. CDR3 nucleotides: TGTGCCAGCAGTTTAATCCACGGGGTCGGGGGCAATGAGCAGTTCTTC.

This clone was found a few times. The V and J genes are TRBV7-2 and TRBJ2-4, with D tentatively TRBD2 (6 bases). The germline V gene has CDR1 SGHTA and CDR2 FQGNSA. The CDR3 extends over 11 amino acids. V lost 5 bases and J lost 10, with 9 bases in between. The CDR3 loop reads CASSLRDIQYF. The CDR3 nucleotides read TGTGCCAGCAGCCTGCGGGATATTCAGTACTTC.

The genes are TRBV19 and TRBJ1-5, with D unclear. CDR1 is LNHDA, CDR2 SQIVND, per germline (reference sequence). V was trimmed by 6 bases and J by 0 bases, leaving 15 bases between them. The CDR3 loop spans 16 amino acids. CDR3 region: CASSPLGGYSNQPQHF. CDR3 nucleotide sequence: TGTGCCAGTAGCCCGCTGGGTGGTTATAGCAATCAGCCCCAGCATTTT. The variable domain in full, with the rest retrieved from reference TRBV19 and TRBJ1-5, is DGGITQSPKYLFRKEGQNVTLSCEQNLNHDAMYWYRQDPGQGLRLIYYSQIVNDFQKGDIAEGYSVSREKKESFPLTVTSAQKNPTAFYLCASSPLGGYSNQPQHFGDGTRLSIL.

V and J are TRBV7-2 and TRBJ1-5; D remains ambiguous. The CDR3 is made up of 13 amino acids. The ends were cut back, 3 bases at V and 10 bases at J, with 13 bases in the middle. CDR1 and CDR2 (germline): SGHTA, FQGNSA. The CDR3 reads CASSFEAGRPQHF. The CDR3 region has the DNA TGTGCCAGCAGCTTCGAGGCCGGGCGACCCCAGCATTTT.